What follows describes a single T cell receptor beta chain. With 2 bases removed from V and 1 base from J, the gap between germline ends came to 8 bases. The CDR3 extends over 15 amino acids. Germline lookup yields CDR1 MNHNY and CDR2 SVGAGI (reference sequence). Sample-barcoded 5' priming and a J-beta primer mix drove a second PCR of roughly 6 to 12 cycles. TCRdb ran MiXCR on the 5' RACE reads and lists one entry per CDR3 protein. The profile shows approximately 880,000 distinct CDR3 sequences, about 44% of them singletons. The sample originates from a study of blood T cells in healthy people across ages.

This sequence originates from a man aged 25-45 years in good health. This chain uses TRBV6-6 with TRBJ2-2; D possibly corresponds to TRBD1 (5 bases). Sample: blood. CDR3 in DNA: TGTGCCAGCAGTTACCGGCAGGGGAACACCGGGGAGCTGTTTTTT. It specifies CASSYRQGNTGELFF.